The 11 T cell receptor beta chains below come from one sample, sequenced in a study of blood T cell repertoires in COVID-19. Here immunoSEQ multiplex PCR was the method, and the copy in TCRdb shows in-frame clones only, minus some. The sample gives about 200,000 clones, 94% of which show up once; approximately 0.8% is in the top ten. The sample consisted of peripheral blood. The receptor set was obtained from a man aged 30 to 45 with COVID-19, enrolled during active disease.

V and J are TRBV23-1 and TRBJ1-5; 8 nucleotides agree with TRBD1. TRBV23-1 is reported as an ORF; its role is uncertain. The CDR3 loop spans 16 amino acids. V trimming: 0 bases; J trimming: 3 bases; junction bases outside the gene matches: 4. In DNA form, the CDR3 reads TGCGCCAGCAGTCAATCCGGGACAGGATTCAATCAGCCCCAGCATTTT. Protein sequence: CASSQSGTGFNQPQHF.

This rearrangement joins TRBV9 to TRBJ1-2, with TRBD1 identical over 12 bases. The CDR3 is 14 amino acids. CDR1 and CDR2 from the germline V gene are SGDLS and YYNGEE. V trimming: 2 bases; J trimming: 8 bases; junction bases outside the gene matches: 4. CDR3 amino acids: CASSVGQGAYGYTF. In nucleotides, the CDR3 is TGTGCCAGCAGCGTGGGACAGGGGGCTTACGGCTACACCTTC.

This clone was picked up a small number of times. The chain is built from TRBV7-9 and TRBJ2-7, with 7 nucleotides matching TRBD1. Germline assignment: CDR1 SEHNR and CDR2 FQNEAQ (reference sequence). J gave up 2 bases and V 1 base, and 5 bases lay outside the gene matches. The CDR3 extends over 15 amino acids. CDR3 DNA: TGTGCCAGCAGCTTAGGCGAGACAGGGACCTACGAGCAGTACTTC. This translates into CASSLGETGTYEQYF. The variable domain in full, with the rest retrieved from reference TRBV7-9 and TRBJ2-7, is DTGVSQNPRHKITKRGQNVTFRCDPISEHNRLYWYRQTLGQGPEFLTYFQNEAQLEKSRLLSDRFSAERPKGSFSTLEIQRTEQGDSAMYLCASSLGETGTYEQYFGPGTRLTVT.

The chain combines TRBV30 with TRBJ1-5; D gene ambiguous. This CDR3 contains 14 residues. The germline CDR1 and CDR2 sequences are GTSNPN and SVGIG (reference sequence). With 4 bases removed from V and 9 bases from J, the gap between germline ends came to 19 bases. This CDR3 is CAWTGEGIGWPQHF. Written as DNA, the CDR3 is TGTGCCTGGACGGGTGAGGGCATCGGGTGGCCCCAGCATTTT.

The gene calls are TRBV3-1 (or the pseudogene TRBV3-2) and TRBJ2-5; 9 nucleotides agree with TRBD1. The trim removed 4 bases at V and 2 bases at J, leaving 8 bases unmatched. The CDR3 is made up of 16 amino acids. Germline assignment: CDR1 LGHDT and CDR2 YNNKEL (reference sequence). In DNA, the CDR3 is TGTGCCAGCAGCCCAGGGACAGGGACACCTCAAGAGACCCAGTACTTC. Its translation: CASSPGTGTPQETQYF.

The chain recombines TRBV7-3 with TRBJ2-1; 8 bases align to TRBD1. The J segment lost 4 bases and the V segment lost 4 bases, leaving 3 bases of the junction unmatched. The CDR3 is 14 amino acids. Per germline, CDR1 SGHTA and CDR2 FQGTGA. The chain's CDR3 is CASSSGTGYNEQFF. The CDR3 bases are TGTGCCAGCAGCTCCGGGACAGGATACAATGAGCAGTTCTTC.

This sequence joins TRBV11-2 and TRBJ2-7; D is perhaps TRBD2 (7 bases). The germline gives CDR1 SGHAT, CDR2 FQNNGV. The V end lost 7 bases, the J end lost 5 bases, and 21 bases lay between the germline ends. CDR3 size: 15 residues. The CDR3 protein is CASNSLGAGANEQYF. CDR3 nucleotide sequence: TGTGCCAGCAACTCCCTAGGCGCGGGGGCAAACGAGCAGTACTTC.

V usage is TRBV7-9 and J usage is TRBJ1-1; possibly TRBD1 for D (6 bases). Germline V lookup: CDR1 SEHNR, CDR2 FQNEAQ (reference sequence). CDR3 length: 15 amino acids. V was clipped by 7 bases and J by 1 base, with 16 bases between them. The CDR3 reads CASTGFDRKNTEAFF. CDR3 coding DNA: TGTGCCAGCACCGGATTCGACAGGAAGAACACTGAAGCTTTCTTT.

This chain joins TRBV19 and TRBJ1-5; unclear D gene. There are 14 residues in the CDR3. Germline V gives CDR1 LNHDA, CDR2 SQIVND (reference sequence). The V gene lost 6 bases and the J gene lost 1 base, with 10 bases spanning the gap. This CDR3 is CASRMGGSNQPQHF. The CDR3 nucleotides read TGTGCCAGTAGGATGGGAGGGAGCAATCAGCCCCAGCATTTT.

The chain uses TRBV11-3 and TRBJ2-5; D perhaps matches TRBD2 (5 bases). V lost 1 base to trimming and J lost 5 bases, with 11 bases between them. This CDR3 has 14 residues. Germline loops: CDR1 SGHNT, CDR2 YENEEA. Here the CDR3 DNA reads TGTGCCAGCAGCTTAGGAGCCGGCGGGGAGACCCAGTACTTC. Amino acids: CASSLGAGGETQYF.

This chain uses TRBV19 with TRBJ1-2; unclear D gene. The germline V gene has CDR1 LNHDA and CDR2 SQIVND (reference sequence). This CDR3 has 13 amino acids. Trimming pared 2 bases from V and 8 bases from J, leaving 12 bases between. The CDR3 loop is CASSISPGNGYTF. The CDR3 coding sequence is TGTGCCAGTAGTATAAGCCCAGGAAACGGCTACACCTTC.